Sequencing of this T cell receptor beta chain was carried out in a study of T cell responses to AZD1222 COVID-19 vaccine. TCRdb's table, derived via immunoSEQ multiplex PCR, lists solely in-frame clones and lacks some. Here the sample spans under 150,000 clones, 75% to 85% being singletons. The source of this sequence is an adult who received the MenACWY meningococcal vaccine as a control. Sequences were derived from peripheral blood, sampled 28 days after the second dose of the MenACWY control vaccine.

The CDR3 region is CASSPRQGSADTQYF. The CDR3 DNA follows: TGCGCCAGCAGCCCACGACAGGGGAGTGCAGATACGCAGTATTTT. The chain links TRBV4-3 to TRBJ2-3; 8 positions agree with TRBD1. The V gene end was trimmed by 4 bases and the J gene end by 4 bases; junction bases not matched to a gene: 7. The CDR3 runs to 15 residues. Germline V gene data show CDR1 as LGHNA and CDR2 as YSLEER.